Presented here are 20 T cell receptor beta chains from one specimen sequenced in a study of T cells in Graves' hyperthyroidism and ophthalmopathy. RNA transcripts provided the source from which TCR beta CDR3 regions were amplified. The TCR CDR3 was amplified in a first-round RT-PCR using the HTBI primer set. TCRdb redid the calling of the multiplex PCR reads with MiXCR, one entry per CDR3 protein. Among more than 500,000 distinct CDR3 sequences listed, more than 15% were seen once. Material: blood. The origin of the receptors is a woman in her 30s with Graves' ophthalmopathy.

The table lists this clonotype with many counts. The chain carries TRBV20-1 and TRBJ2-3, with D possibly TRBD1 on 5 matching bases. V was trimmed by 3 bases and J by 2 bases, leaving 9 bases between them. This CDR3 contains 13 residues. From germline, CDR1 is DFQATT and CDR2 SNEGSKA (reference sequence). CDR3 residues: CSARGQNTDTQYF. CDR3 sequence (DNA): TGCAGTGCTAGGGGGCAGAACACAGATACGCAGTATTTT.

The DNA for the CDR3 is TGTGCCACCAGTCGGGGGACCTACGAGCAGTACTTC. Translated: CATSRGTYEQYF. The chain carries TRBV24-1 and TRBJ2-7; perhaps TRBD2 as D (6 bases). CDR3 size: 12 residues. Germline V lookup: CDR1 KGHDR, CDR2 SFDVKD. The ends were cut back, 6 bases at V and 2 bases at J, with 7 bases in the middle.

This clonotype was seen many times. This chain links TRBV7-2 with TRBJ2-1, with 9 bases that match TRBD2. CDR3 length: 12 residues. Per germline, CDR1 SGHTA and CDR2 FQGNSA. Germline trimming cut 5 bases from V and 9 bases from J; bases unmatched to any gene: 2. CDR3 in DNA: TGTGCCAGCAGCCCTAGCGGGATTGAGCAGTTCTTC. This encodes CASSPSGIEQFF.

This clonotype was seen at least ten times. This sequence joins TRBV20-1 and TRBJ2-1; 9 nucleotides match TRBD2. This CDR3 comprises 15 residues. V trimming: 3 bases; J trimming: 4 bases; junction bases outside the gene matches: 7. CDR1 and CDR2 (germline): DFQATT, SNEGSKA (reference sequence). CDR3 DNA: TGCAGTGCTAGTATTCTAGCGGGATCTTACAATGAGCAGTTCTTC. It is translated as CSASILAGSYNEQFF.

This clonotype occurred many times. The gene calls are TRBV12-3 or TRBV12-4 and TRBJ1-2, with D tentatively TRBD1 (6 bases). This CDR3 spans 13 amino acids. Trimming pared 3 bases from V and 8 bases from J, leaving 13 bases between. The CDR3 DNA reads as TGTGCCAGCAGTTTCACAGGGTCTCGCGGCTACACCTTC. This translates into CASSFTGSRGYTF.

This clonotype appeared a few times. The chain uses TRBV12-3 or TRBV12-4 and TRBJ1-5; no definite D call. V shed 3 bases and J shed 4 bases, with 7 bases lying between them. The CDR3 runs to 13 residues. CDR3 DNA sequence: TGTGCCAGCAGTTTTGCTGAAAATCAGCCCCAGCATTTT. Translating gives CASSFAENQPQHF.

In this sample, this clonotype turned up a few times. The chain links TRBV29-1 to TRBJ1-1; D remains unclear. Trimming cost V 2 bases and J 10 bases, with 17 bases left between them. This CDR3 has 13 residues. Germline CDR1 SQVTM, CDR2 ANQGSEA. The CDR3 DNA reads TGCAGCGTTGAAAGGGTCTCGCAGAGTCTAGCTTTCTTT. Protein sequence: CSVERVSQSLAFF.

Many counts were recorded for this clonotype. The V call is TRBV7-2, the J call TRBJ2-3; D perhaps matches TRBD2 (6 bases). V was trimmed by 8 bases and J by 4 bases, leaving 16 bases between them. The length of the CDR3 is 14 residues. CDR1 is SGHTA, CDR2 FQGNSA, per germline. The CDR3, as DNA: TGTGCCAGCCGGAGGGGTAGGGAGGCAGATACGCAGTATTTT. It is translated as CASRRGREADTQYF.

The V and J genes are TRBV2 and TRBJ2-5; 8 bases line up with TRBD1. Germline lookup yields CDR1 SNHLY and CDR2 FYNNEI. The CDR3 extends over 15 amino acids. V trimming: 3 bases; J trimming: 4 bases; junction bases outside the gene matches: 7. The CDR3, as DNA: TGTGCCAGCAGTGATCTAGGACAGGGTTCAGAGACCCAGTACTTC. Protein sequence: CASSDLGQGSETQYF.

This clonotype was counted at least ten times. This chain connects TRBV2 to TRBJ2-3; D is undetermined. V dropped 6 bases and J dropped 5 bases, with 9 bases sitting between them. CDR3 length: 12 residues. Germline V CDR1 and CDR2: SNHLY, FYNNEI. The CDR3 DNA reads TGTGCCAGCAGAACAGCGCAAGATACGCAGTATTTT. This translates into CASRTAQDTQYF.

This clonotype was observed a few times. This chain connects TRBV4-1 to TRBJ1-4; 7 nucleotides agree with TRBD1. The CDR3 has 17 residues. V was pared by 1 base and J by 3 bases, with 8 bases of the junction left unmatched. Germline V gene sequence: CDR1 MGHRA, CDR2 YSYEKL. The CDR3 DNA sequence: TGCGCCAGCAGCCAAGCCCCTCGCACAGGGGCTAATGAAAAACTGTTTTTT. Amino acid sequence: CASSQAPRTGANEKLFF.

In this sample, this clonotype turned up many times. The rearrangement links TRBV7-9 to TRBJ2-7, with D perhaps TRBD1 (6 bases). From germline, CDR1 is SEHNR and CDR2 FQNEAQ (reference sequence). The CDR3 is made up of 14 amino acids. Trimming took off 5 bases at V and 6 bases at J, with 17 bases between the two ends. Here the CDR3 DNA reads TGTGCCAGCAGCCCCACCGGGACACCCCTCGAGCAGTACTTC. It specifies CASSPTGTPLEQYF.

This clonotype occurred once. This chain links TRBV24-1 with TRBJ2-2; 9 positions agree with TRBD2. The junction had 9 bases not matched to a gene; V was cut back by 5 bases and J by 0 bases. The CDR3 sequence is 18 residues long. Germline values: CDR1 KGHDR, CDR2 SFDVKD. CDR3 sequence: CATSGWASGTSNTGELFF. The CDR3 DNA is TGTGCCACCAGTGGTTGGGCTAGCGGGACCTCGAACACCGGGGAGCTGTTTTTT.

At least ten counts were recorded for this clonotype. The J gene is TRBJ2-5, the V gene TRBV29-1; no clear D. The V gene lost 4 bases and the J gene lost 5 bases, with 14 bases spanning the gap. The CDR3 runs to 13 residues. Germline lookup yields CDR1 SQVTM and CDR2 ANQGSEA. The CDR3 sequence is CSVGRVGSETQYF. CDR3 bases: TGCAGCGTTGGAAGGGTCGGGTCGGAGACCCAGTACTTC.

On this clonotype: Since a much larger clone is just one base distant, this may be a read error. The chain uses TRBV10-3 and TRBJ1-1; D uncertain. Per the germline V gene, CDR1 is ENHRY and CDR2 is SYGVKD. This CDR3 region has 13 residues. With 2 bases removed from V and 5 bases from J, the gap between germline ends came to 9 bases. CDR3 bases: TGTGCCATCAGTGAGGGGGTAGCGACTGAAGCTTTCTTT. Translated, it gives CAISEGVATEAFF.

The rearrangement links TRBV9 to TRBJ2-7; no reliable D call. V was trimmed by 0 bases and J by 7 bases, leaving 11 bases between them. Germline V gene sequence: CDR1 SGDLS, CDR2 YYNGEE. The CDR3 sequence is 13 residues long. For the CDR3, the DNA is TGTGCCAGCAGCGTAGATCTCACGGGTGAGCAGTACTTC. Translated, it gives CASSVDLTGEQYF.

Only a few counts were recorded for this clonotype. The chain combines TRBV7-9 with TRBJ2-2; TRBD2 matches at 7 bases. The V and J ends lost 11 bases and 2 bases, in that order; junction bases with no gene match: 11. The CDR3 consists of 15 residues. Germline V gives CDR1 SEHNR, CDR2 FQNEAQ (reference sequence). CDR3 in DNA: TGTGCCGAGACCCCTAGCGGACTAAACACCGGGGAGCTGTTTTTT. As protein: CAETPSGLNTGELFF. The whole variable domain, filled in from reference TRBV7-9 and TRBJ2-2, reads DTGVSQNPRHKITKRGQNVTFRCDPISEHNRLYWYRQTLGQGPEFLTYFQNEAQLEKSRLLSDRFSAERPKGSFSTLEIQRTEQGDSAMYLCAETPSGLNTGELFFGEGSRLTVL.

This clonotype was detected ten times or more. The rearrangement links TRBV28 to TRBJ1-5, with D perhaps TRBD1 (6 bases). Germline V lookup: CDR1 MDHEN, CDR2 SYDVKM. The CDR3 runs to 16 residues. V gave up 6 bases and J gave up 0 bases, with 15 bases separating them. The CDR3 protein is CASSSLDRYSNQPQHF. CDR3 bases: TGTGCCAGCAGCTCCCTCGACAGGTATAGCAATCAGCCCCAGCATTTT.

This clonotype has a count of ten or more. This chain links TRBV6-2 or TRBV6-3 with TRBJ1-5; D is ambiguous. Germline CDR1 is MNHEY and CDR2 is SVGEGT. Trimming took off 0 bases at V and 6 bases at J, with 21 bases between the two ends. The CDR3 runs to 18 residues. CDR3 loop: CASSYSRIVAVPFQPQHF. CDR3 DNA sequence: TGTGCCAGCAGTTACTCCCGAATCGTAGCAGTTCCCTTTCAGCCCCAGCATTTT.

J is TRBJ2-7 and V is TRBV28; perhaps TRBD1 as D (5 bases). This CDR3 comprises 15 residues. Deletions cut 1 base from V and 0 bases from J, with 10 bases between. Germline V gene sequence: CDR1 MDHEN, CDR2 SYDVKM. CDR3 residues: CASSLFRGSSYEQYF. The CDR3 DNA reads TGTGCCAGCAGTTTATTTAGGGGTAGCTCCTACGAGCAGTACTTC. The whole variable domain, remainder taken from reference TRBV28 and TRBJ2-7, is DVKVTQSSRYLVKRTGEKVFLECVQDMDHENMFWYRQDPGLGLRLIYFSYDVKMKEKGDIPEGYSVSREKKERFSLILESASTNQTSMYLCASSLFRGSSYEQYFGPGTRLTVT.